The clone carrying this TCR beta chain was found a few times. What it recognizes is unknown. The data derive from a study of T cell repertoires in cytomegalovirus infection. Across the study: Public TCR beta signatures indicated both CMV infection and matching HLA type.

The germline gives CDR1 MNHEY, CDR2 SVGEGT. There are 13 residues in the CDR3. The V gene end was trimmed by 7 bases and the J gene end by 3 bases; junction bases not matched to a gene: 6. TCRdb called the reads again in MiXCR, with one record for every CDR3 protein. This sample has around 430,000 distinct CDR3 sequences, with 40% to 50% found just once. This specimen was cultured PBMCs, taken from culture after CMV antigen stimulation. The receptor was derived from a human donor in good health (CMV status not recorded). Some clones in this sample may be carry-over from other donors' samples. The genes are TRBV6-2 or TRBV6-3 and TRBJ2-7; 7 bases line up with TRBD2. CDR3 protein: CASTPRGSYEQYF. In DNA form, the CDR3 reads TGTGCCAGCACCCCGCGGGGGAGCTACGAGCAGTACTTC.